This entry lists 24 T cell receptor beta chains sequenced from one sample in a study of CD8 T cells in Susac syndrome. Reverse transcription used about 0.45 to 1 ug RNA and random hexamers. TCRdb itself ran the immunoSEQ multiplex PCR reads through MiXCR, one entry per CDR3 protein. Here the sample spans around 170,000 distinct CDR3 sequences, approximately 94% being singletons. Specimen: CD4+ T cells from PBMCs. Receptors originate from a human donor with Susac syndrome.

V and J are TRBV29-1 and TRBJ1-1; a possible D gene is TRBD1 (5 bases). This CDR3 contains 14 residues. CDR1 is SQVTM, CDR2 ANQGSEA, per germline. The V end lost 5 bases, the J end lost 0 bases, and 13 bases lay between the germline ends. CDR3 region: CSVHDRPMNTEAFF. The DNA for the CDR3 is TGCAGCGTTCATGACAGACCAATGAACACTGAAGCTTTCTTT.

This chain links TRBV2 with TRBJ1-1; 9 nucleotides match TRBD1. Germline CDR1 is SNHLY and CDR2 is FYNNEI. V dropped 5 bases and J dropped 5; count of bases not matched to a gene: 12. CDR3 length: 16 amino acids. The CDR3 sequence: CASSPSGTGFGTEAFF. In nucleotides, the CDR3 is TGTGCCAGCAGTCCTTCTGGGACAGGGTTTGGGACTGAAGCTTTCTTT.

The chain uses TRBV7-2 and TRBJ1-2; 8 bases fit TRBD1. In germline, CDR1 is SGHTA, CDR2 FQGNSA. Germline trimming cut 0 bases from V and 3 bases from J; bases unmatched to any gene: 6. This CDR3 is built from 16 residues. As DNA, the CDR3 is TGTGCCAGCAGCTTAGCCCGGACAGGGTATGACTATGGCTACACCTTC. It codes for CASSLARTGYDYGYTF.

The chain couples TRBV6-5 to TRBJ2-4; weak D call: TRBD1 (5 bases). CDR1 and CDR2 (germline): MNHEY, SVGAGI. CDR3 length: 13 amino acids. Trimming left V 7 bases short and J 3 bases short, with 10 bases between. The CDR3 coding sequence is TGTGCCAGCACTTCAGGGCTCAAAAACATTCAGTACTTC. This encodes CASTSGLKNIQYF.

The V and J genes are TRBV5-5 and TRBJ2-6; a possible D gene is TRBD1 (6 bases). Germline lookup yields CDR1 SGHKS and CDR2 YYEKEE (reference sequence). This CDR3 contains 14 residues. Trimming left V 3 bases short and J 4 bases short, with 8 bases between. This chain's CDR3 is CASSYGTGANVLTF. The CDR3 coding sequence is TGTGCCAGCAGCTACGGGACAGGGGCCAACGTCCTGACTTTC.

This clonotype was observed a few times. The J gene is TRBJ2-6, the V gene TRBV18, with D unresolved. Germline lookup yields CDR1 KGHSH and CDR2 LQKENI. The V end lost 0 bases, the J end lost 1 base, and 4 bases lay between the germline ends. The CDR3 is 15 residues long. The CDR3: CASSPPGSGANVLTF. CDR3 in DNA: TGTGCCAGCTCACCACCGGGATCTGGGGCCAACGTCCTGACTTTC.

The CDR3 bases are TGTGCCAGCAGCTCGGACCTTTACAATGAGCAGTTCTTC. The encoded protein is CASSSDLYNEQFF. The rearrangement joins TRBV11-2 to TRBJ2-1; D unresolved. Germline CDR1 is SGHAT and CDR2 is FQNNGV. The CDR3 has 13 residues. V lost 4 bases and J 4 bases, leaving 8 bases between the germline ends.

The chain carries TRBV7-2 and TRBJ2-5; TRBD2 is a possible D gene (5 bases). There are 15 residues in the CDR3. Germline lookup yields CDR1 SGHTA and CDR2 FQGNSA. Trimming stripped 0 bases from V and 0 bases from J, with 8 bases between. CDR3 in amino acids: CASSLASAYQETQYF. CDR3 coding DNA: TGTGCCAGCAGCTTAGCTAGCGCGTACCAAGAGACCCAGTACTTC.

This clonotype was detected only once. The gene calls are TRBV28 and TRBJ2-7, with TRBD1 matching 7 bases. This CDR3 comprises 14 residues. V lost 6 bases, J lost 4 bases, and 9 bases stayed unmatched. Germline-derived CDR1 and CDR2 are MDHEN and SYDVKM. CDR3 sequence: CASSPGRGPYEQYF. CDR3 in DNA: TGTGCCAGCAGCCCCGGTAGGGGGCCTTACGAGCAGTACTTC.

This clonotype was observed a single time. The chain employs TRBV20-1 and TRBJ2-7, with TRBD2 identical over 12 bases. V was pared by 3 bases and J by 5 bases, with 5 bases of the junction left unmatched. This CDR3 has 14 residues. Germline values: CDR1 DFQATT, CDR2 SNEGSKA (reference sequence). The CDR3 here is CSASQRLAGDEQYF. The DNA of the CDR3 is TGCAGTGCTAGCCAACGACTAGCGGGGGACGAGCAGTACTTC.

The chain links TRBV10-3 to TRBJ1-2; D is perhaps TRBD1 (5 bases). The CDR3 has 15 amino acids. Germline values: CDR1 ENHRY, CDR2 SYGVKD. Trimming removed 1 base at V and 2 bases at J, with 11 bases between. Here the CDR3 DNA reads TGTGCCATCAGTGAGTGGGAAGGGGCCAACTATGGCTACACCTTC. It codes for CAISEWEGANYGYTF.

The chain couples TRBV7-3 to TRBJ2-1, with TRBD2 matching over 10 bases. The CDR3 contains 15 residues. Germline loops: CDR1 SGHTA, CDR2 FQGTGA. Germline trimming cut 2 bases from V and 6 bases from J; bases unmatched to any gene: 4. In DNA form, the CDR3 reads TGTGCCAGCAGCTTACTCCTAGCGGGGGTCAATGAGCAGTTCTTC. Protein: CASSLLLAGVNEQFF.

This clonotype was detected once. The chain carries TRBV6-5 and TRBJ2-2, with D possibly matching TRBD2 (5 bases). V was cut by 2 bases and J by 5 bases, with 6 bases left in between. The CDR3 sequence is 13 residues long. Germline loops: CDR1 MNHEY, CDR2 SVGAGI. The CDR3 here is CASSYPGTGELFF. The CDR3 bases are TGTGCCAGCAGTTACCCGGGGACCGGGGAGCTGTTTTTT.

The chain employs TRBV25-1 and TRBJ1-1; possibly TRBD1 for D (6 bases). The CDR3 has 14 residues. V was pared by 6 bases and J by 6 bases, with 17 bases between. Germline V CDR1 and CDR2: MGHDK, SYGVNS. The CDR3 bases are TGTGCCAGCAGCCGACTAGGGGGTGCAGCTGAAGCTTTCTTT. Its protein product is CASSRLGGAAEAFF.

This clonotype has just a few counts. The J gene is TRBJ2-7, the V gene TRBV12-3 or TRBV12-4, with D unclear. V shed 3 bases and J shed 1 base, with 7 bases lying between them. The CDR3 is 13 amino acids. The CDR3 DNA reads as TGTGCCAGCAGTTTGAGTAGTTCCTACGAGCAGTACTTC. Its protein is CASSLSSSYEQYF.

The chain carries TRBV4-3 and TRBJ2-3; maybe TRBD2 (6 bases). The V gene lost 0 bases and the J gene lost 4 bases, with 11 bases spanning the gap. This CDR3 is 15 amino acids long. Germline V gene sequence: CDR1 LGHNA, CDR2 YSLEER. CDR3 amino acids: CASSQDSGGSDTQYF. CDR3 sequence (DNA): TGCGCCAGCAGCCAAGATAGCGGAGGGTCAGATACGCAGTATTTT.

The J gene is TRBJ2-7, the V gene TRBV5-6; D may be TRBD2 (6 bases). The CDR3 extends over 15 amino acids. Trimming left V 2 bases short and J 2 bases short, with 14 bases between. Germline V gene lookup returns CDR1 SGHDT and CDR2 YYEEEE. CDR3 in DNA: TGTGCCAGCAGCTTAACCGGGACGGGGGCCTACGAGCAGTACTTC. Its translation: CASSLTGTGAYEQYF.

This chain connects TRBV3-1 to TRBJ1-6; a possible D gene is TRBD1 (6 bases). Germline CDR1 LGHDT, CDR2 YNNKEL (reference sequence). The length of the CDR3 is 13 residues. The ends were cut back, 3 bases at V and 12 bases at J, with 12 bases in the middle. CDR3 residues: CASSHRQVLPLHF. In nucleotides, the CDR3 is TGTGCCAGCAGCCACCGACAGGTATTACCCCTCCACTTT.

The chain carries TRBV6-5 and TRBJ1-4; D unresolved. Trimming cost V 0 bases and J 4 bases, with 6 bases left between them. There are 14 residues in the CDR3. The germline V gene encodes CDR1 MNHEY and CDR2 SVGAGI. CDR3 nucleotide sequence: TGTGCCAGCAGTTACTCGAGCCGTAATGAAAAACTGTTTTTT. This translates into CASSYSSRNEKLFF.

The chain combines TRBV9 with TRBJ2-1; possibly TRBD1 or TRBD2 for D (7 bases each). Germline CDR1 reads SGDLS; CDR2 reads YYNGEE. V lost 2 bases to trimming and J lost 5 bases, with 14 bases between them. The CDR3 is 15 amino acids. CDR3 DNA sequence: TGTGCCAGCAGCGTGACAGGGAGGGCCAACAATGAGCAGTTCTTC. Protein product: CASSVTGRANNEQFF. The variable domain in full, completed from reference TRBV9 and TRBJ2-1, reads DSGVTQTPKHLITATGQRVTLRCSPRSGDLSVYWYQQSLDQGLQFLIQYYNGEERAKGNILERFSAQQFPDLHSELNLSSLELGDSALYFCASSVTGRANNEQFFGPGTRLTVL.

This chain connects TRBV6-5 to TRBJ2-7; D unresolved. Germline CDR1 and CDR2: MNHEY and SVGAGI. There are 15 residues in the CDR3. V was pared by 0 bases and J by 3 bases, with 12 bases between. CDR3 loop: CASSYSTDPGYEQYF. The DNA of the CDR3 is TGTGCCAGCAGTTACTCGACCGATCCGGGCTACGAGCAGTACTTC.

This chain connects TRBV20-1 to TRBJ2-7; 10 nucleotides agree with TRBD1. The CDR3 contains 14 residues. The V segment lost 3 bases and the J segment 3 bases; nucleotides outside the gene matches: 5. The germline CDR1 and CDR2 sequences are DFQATT and SNEGSKA (reference sequence). CDR3 residues: CSASRTGGGYEQYF. The CDR3 nucleotides read TGCAGTGCTAGCAGGACAGGGGGAGGCTACGAGCAGTACTTC.

J is TRBJ2-2 and V is TRBV29-1; no reliable D call. Germline lookup yields CDR1 SQVTM and CDR2 ANQGSEA. CDR3 length: 11 amino acids. Trimming removed 0 bases at V and 7 bases at J, with 3 bases between. The CDR3 bases are TGCAGCGTTGAAGATTTCGGGGAGCTGTTTTTT. The encoded protein is CSVEDFGELFF.

J is TRBJ1-5 and V is TRBV19, with TRBD1 identical over 7 bases. Germline V gene lookup returns CDR1 LNHDA and CDR2 SQIVND (reference sequence). This CDR3 contains 16 residues. J lost 1 base, V lost 6 bases, and 9 bases had no gene match. This chain's CDR3 is CASRSTGVGSNQPQHF. The CDR3 DNA sequence: TGTGCCAGTAGATCAACAGGGGTGGGCAGCAATCAGCCCCAGCATTTT.